The 23 T cell receptor beta chains in this list originate from one sample, sequenced in a study of blood T cell repertoires in COVID-19. Only in-frame clones appear in the TCRdb table, and some are missing; sequencing was by immunoSEQ multiplex PCR. The sample yields 200,000 to 300,000 clones, more than 70% seen once. Sample: peripheral blood. These receptors were collected from a woman in her fifties or sixties with acute or convalescent COVID-19.

The rearrangement uses TRBV5-8 and TRBJ1-5; 9 positions match TRBD1. The CDR3 runs to 17 residues. From germline, CDR1 is SGHTS and CDR2 YDEGEE. The J segment lost 4 bases and the V segment lost 6 bases, leaving 14 bases of the junction unmatched. The CDR3 loop is CASTPGQGKGANQPQHF. The CDR3 region has the DNA TGTGCCAGCACCCCGGGACAGGGAAAGGGCGCTAATCAGCCCCAGCATTTT.

In its sample, this clone was seen once. The chain is built from TRBV27 and TRBJ1-2; 10 nucleotides agree with TRBD1. Germline lookup yields CDR1 MNHEY and CDR2 SMNVEV (reference sequence). This CDR3 region has 15 residues. V trimming: 0 bases; J trimming: 3 bases; junction bases outside the gene matches: 1. CDR3 sequence: CASSLSGTGDYGYTF. In DNA, the CDR3 is TGTGCCAGCAGTTTATCGGGGACAGGGGACTATGGCTACACCTTC.

The V call is TRBV28, the J call TRBJ2-2; D may be TRBD2 (6 bases). This CDR3 is built from 15 residues. Germline loops: CDR1 MDHEN, CDR2 SYDVKM. Trimming left V 3 bases short and J 1 base short, with 9 bases between. DNA for the CDR3: TGTGCCAGCAGTTTTTCGGGAGTGAACACCGGGGAGCTGTTTTTT. This translates into CASSFSGVNTGELFF. Together with reference TRBV28 and TRBJ2-2, the CDR3 gives the full variable domain: DVKVTQSSRYLVKRTGEKVFLECVQDMDHENMFWYRQDPGLGLRLIYFSYDVKMKEKGDIPEGYSVSREKKERFSLILESASTNQTSMYLCASSFSGVNTGELFFGEGSRLTVL.

This sequence joins TRBV9 and TRBJ2-7; D not resolved. CDR1 is SGDLS and CDR2 is YYNGEE in the germline V gene. The CDR3 spans 15 residues. Between the trimmed V and J ends, which lost 0 bases and 2 bases, there was a span of 12 bases. DNA for the CDR3: TGTGCCAGCAGCGTAGGGTTAGAGTCTGCCTACGAGCAGTACTTC. It specifies CASSVGLESAYEQYF. The variable domain in full, completed from reference TRBV9 and TRBJ2-7, reads DSGVTQTPKHLITATGQRVTLRCSPRSGDLSVYWYQQSLDQGLQFLIQYYNGEERAKGNILERFSAQQFPDLHSELNLSSLELGDSALYFCASSVGLESAYEQYFGPGTRLTVT.

The rearrangement joins TRBV30 to TRBJ1-2; 7 bases fit TRBD1. J gave up 2 bases and V 3 bases, and 18 bases lay outside the gene matches. Germline loops: CDR1 GTSNPN, CDR2 SVGIG (reference sequence). The CDR3 is made up of 18 amino acids. CDR3 sequence (DNA): TGTGCCTGGAGCTTCACAGGGGACGGCCCGGTAGGAAACTATGGCTACACCTTC. Amino acids: CAWSFTGDGPVGNYGYTF.

This chain joins TRBV6-5 and TRBJ1-5, with TRBD1 matching over 8 bases. The CDR3 has 14 residues. Unmatched junction bases numbered 6, after V lost 6 bases and J lost 5 bases. Germline CDR1 MNHEY, CDR2 SVGAGI. This chain's CDR3 is CASSPGQDYQPQHF. The CDR3 coding sequence is TGTGCCAGCAGCCCGGGACAGGACTATCAGCCCCAGCATTTT.

The CDR3 coding sequence is TGTGCCAGCAGTTTATTATGGCCCAACGAGGACACTGAAGCTTTCTTT. Amino acids: CASSLLWPNEDTEAFF. The rearrangement uses TRBV28 and TRBJ1-1; D unresolved. Trimming stripped 1 base from V and 3 bases from J, with 15 bases between. The CDR3 sequence is 16 residues long. Germline V gene data show CDR1 as MDHEN and CDR2 as SYDVKM.

V is TRBV7-3 and J is TRBJ2-1, with D possibly TRBD2 on 5 matching bases. Trimming cost V 1 base and J 0 bases, with 13 bases left between them. Looked up from germline, CDR1 is SGHTA and CDR2 is FQGTGA. This CDR3 is 17 amino acids long. The CDR3 loop is CASSLMSGPHSYNEQFF. The CDR3 nucleotides read TGTGCCAGCAGCTTAATGAGCGGTCCACACTCCTACAATGAGCAGTTCTTC.

V gene TRBV11-1 combines with J gene TRBJ2-7; D call uncertain. The CDR3 has 13 amino acids. Per germline, CDR1 SGHAT and CDR2 FQDESV (reference sequence). Trimming removed 3 bases at V and 2 bases at J, with 8 bases between. The CDR3 protein is CASSFGGTYEQYF. CDR3 in DNA: TGTGCCAGCAGCTTCGGCGGAACCTACGAGCAGTACTTC.

This chain links TRBV5-6 with TRBJ2-5; D is possibly TRBD1 (6 bases). From germline, CDR1 is SGHDT and CDR2 YYEEEE. Trimming took off 4 bases at V and 2 bases at J, with 24 bases between the two ends. The CDR3 length is 18 residues. This CDR3 is CASSTGRRTAQEQETQYF. CDR3 nucleotides: TGTGCCAGCAGCACGGGGCGTAGGACAGCACAAGAACAAGAGACCCAGTACTTC.

This rearrangement joins TRBV4-1 to TRBJ2-5; the match to TRBD2 covers 10 bases. The ends lost 4 bases at V and 4 bases at J; junction bases unmatched: 9. The CDR3 runs to 16 residues. CDR1 MGHRA and CDR2 YSYEKL come from the germline V gene. The CDR3 spells CASSRGIAGGGETQYF. The CDR3 DNA reads TGCGCCAGCAGCCGGGGCATAGCGGGAGGTGGAGAGACCCAGTACTTC.

This chain uses TRBV19 with TRBJ2-2; D call uncertain. The V gene's germline CDR1 is LNHDA and CDR2 SQIVND (reference sequence). Trimming pared 1 base from V and 1 base from J, leaving 7 bases between. This CDR3 is built from 15 residues. DNA of the CDR3: TGTGCCAGTAGTATAGGTGTAGTGAACACCGGGGAGCTGTTTTTT. This sequence encodes CASSIGVVNTGELFF.

The chain carries TRBV15 and TRBJ2-2; D remains unclear. The CDR3 has 16 amino acids. CDR1 LNHNV and CDR2 YYDKDF come from the germline V gene (reference sequence). The V and J ends lost 1 base and 4 bases respectively, with 13 bases between them. CDR3 DNA: TGTGCCACCAGCAGAGTACTTCTCACCGCCACCGGGGAGCTGTTTTTT. Its protein product is CATSRVLLTATGELFF.

The chain combines TRBV9 with TRBJ2-2; the D gene is possibly TRBD2 (6 bases). The germline V gene encodes CDR1 SGDLS and CDR2 YYNGEE. The length of the CDR3 is 16 residues. Trimming cost V 0 bases and J 1 base, with 10 bases left between them. The CDR3 DNA sequence: TGTGCCAGCAGCGTAGTTAGCGGCCTGAACACCGGGGAGCTGTTTTTT. Translation: CASSVVSGLNTGELFF.

The chain couples TRBV28 to TRBJ1-4; tentatively, D is TRBD1 (5 bases). The CDR3 has 14 residues. The V end was cut by 6 bases, the J end by 7 bases, with 15 bases between. Per the germline V gene, CDR1 is MDHEN and CDR2 is SYDVKM. The CDR3 region has the DNA TGTGCCAGCAGGGAGGGGTCGGTCGGTGAAAAACTGTTTTTT. This encodes CASREGSVGEKLFF. Together with reference TRBV28 and TRBJ1-4, the CDR3 gives the full variable domain: DVKVTQSSRYLVKRTGEKVFLECVQDMDHENMFWYRQDPGLGLRLIYFSYDVKMKEKGDIPEGYSVSREKKERFSLILESASTNQTSMYLCASREGSVGEKLFFGSGTQLSVL.

The V call is TRBV28, the J call TRBJ2-3, with 13 bases aligning to TRBD2. Germline lookup yields CDR1 MDHEN and CDR2 SYDVKM. The CDR3 spans 16 residues. J was trimmed by 4 bases and V by 5 bases; bases with no gene match: 6. This CDR3 reads CASSPALAGGSDTQYF. CDR3 nucleotides: TGTGCCAGCAGTCCCGCACTAGCGGGAGGGTCAGATACGCAGTATTTT.

The CDR3 spells CASSLGGGYQETQYF. Written as DNA, the CDR3 is TGTGCCAGCAGCTTAGGTGGCGGGTACCAAGAGACCCAGTACTTC. This chain joins TRBV7-2 and TRBJ2-5, with D possibly TRBD2 on 5 matching bases. With 1 base removed from V and 0 bases from J, the gap between germline ends came to 9 bases. CDR3 length: 15 amino acids. CDR1 and CDR2 (germline): SGHTA, FQGNSA. The entire variable domain, with the rest obtained from reference TRBV7-2 and TRBJ2-5, is as follows: GAGVSQSPSNKVTEKGKDVELRCDPISGHTALYWYRQSLGQGLEFLIYFQGNSAPDKSGLPSDRFSAERTGGSVSTLTIQRTQQEDSAVYLCASSLGGGYQETQYFGPGTRLLVL.

The chain couples TRBV28 to TRBJ1-1; 9 bases are shared with TRBD1. The CDR3 length is 14 residues. Losses at the gene ends were 4 bases for V and 9 bases for J; bases not matched to a gene: 9. Germline V gives CDR1 MDHEN, CDR2 SYDVKM. CDR3 sequence reads: CASSSGQGFVKAFF. DNA of the CDR3: TGTGCCAGCAGTTCCGGACAGGGGTTTGTAAAAGCTTTCTTT.

CDR3 bases: TGTGCCAGTAGTCCACTCAGGGGTGGGGACCCAGATACGCAGTATTTT. Protein product: CASSPLRGGDPDTQYF. This chain connects TRBV19 to TRBJ2-3; D is possibly TRBD1 (6 bases). The CDR3 runs 16 residues. Germline V gene lookup returns CDR1 LNHDA and CDR2 SQIVND (reference sequence). V was trimmed by 5 bases and J by 4 bases, leaving 19 bases between them.

The chain joins TRBV6-2 or TRBV6-3 to TRBJ1-5; D unresolved. The CDR3 sequence is 13 residues long. Germline values: CDR1 MNHEY, CDR2 SVGEGT. The V and J ends lost 4 bases and 7 bases respectively, with 11 bases between them. The CDR3 sequence: CASSLPGAQPQHF. CDR3 nucleotides: TGTGCCAGCAGTTTACCGGGAGCCCAGCCCCAGCATTTT.

The J gene is TRBJ2-7, the V gene TRBV5-1; 12 nucleotides line up with TRBD2. Germline values: CDR1 SGHRS, CDR2 YFSETQ. The CDR3 totals 16 residues. Trimming at V came to 4 bases and at J to 7 bases, leaving 12 bases not matched to a gene. The CDR3 reads CASSLGGTSGPREQYF. CDR3 sequence (DNA): TGCGCCAGCAGCCTGGGAGGGACTAGCGGGCCGAGGGAGCAGTACTTC.

This clone was seen a handful of times. V is TRBV3-1 (or the pseudogene TRBV3-2) and J is TRBJ2-1; 10 bases match TRBD2. Germline CDR1 and CDR2: LGHDT and YNNKEL (reference sequence). The J segment lost 4 bases and the V segment lost 3 bases, leaving 9 bases of the junction unmatched. This CDR3 has 17 amino acids. This CDR3 is CASSHPHSGRIYNEQFF. For the CDR3, the DNA is TGTGCCAGCAGCCATCCCCATAGCGGGAGGATTTACAATGAGCAGTTCTTC.

The V call is TRBV10-3, the J call TRBJ2-7; 9 bases fit TRBD1. The V segment lost 8 bases and the J segment 3 bases; nucleotides outside the gene matches: 11. There are 15 residues in the CDR3. In germline, CDR1 is ENHRY, CDR2 SYGVKD. CDR3 loop: CAIGETGTGFYEQYF. The CDR3 DNA sequence: TGTGCCATCGGAGAAACCGGGACAGGGTTCTACGAGCAGTACTTC.